What follows describes a single TCR beta chain. The antigen is undetermined. After extraction with the RNeasy kit, roughly 0.45 to 1 ug of the RNA was reverse transcribed using random hexamers. One entry per CDR3 protein, called by TCRdb with MiXCR from the immunoSEQ multiplex PCR reads. This table has a few hundred thousand distinct CDR3 sequences, approximately 94% appearing once. Isolation of CD8+ and CD4+ T cells was performed negatively, whereas enrichment of TEMRA cells was done by FACS. This record belongs to a study of CD8 T cells in Susac syndrome. Study observations and caveats: The CD4+ T cell repertoires of Susac syndrome were found to show no clonal expansion.

The CDR3 runs to 15 residues. Germline V gives CDR1 SGHNT, CDR2 YYREEE (reference sequence). With 4 bases removed from V and 2 bases from J, the gap between germline ends came to 12 bases. The chain employs TRBV5-4 and TRBJ2-2, with D possibly matching TRBD2 (5 bases). The sequence came from a human donor with Susac syndrome. The sample was CD4+ T cells from PBMCs. CDR3 bases: TGTGCCAGCAGCCCGAAGGAGGCTAACACCGGGGAGCTGTTTTTT. This translates into CASSPKEANTGELFF.